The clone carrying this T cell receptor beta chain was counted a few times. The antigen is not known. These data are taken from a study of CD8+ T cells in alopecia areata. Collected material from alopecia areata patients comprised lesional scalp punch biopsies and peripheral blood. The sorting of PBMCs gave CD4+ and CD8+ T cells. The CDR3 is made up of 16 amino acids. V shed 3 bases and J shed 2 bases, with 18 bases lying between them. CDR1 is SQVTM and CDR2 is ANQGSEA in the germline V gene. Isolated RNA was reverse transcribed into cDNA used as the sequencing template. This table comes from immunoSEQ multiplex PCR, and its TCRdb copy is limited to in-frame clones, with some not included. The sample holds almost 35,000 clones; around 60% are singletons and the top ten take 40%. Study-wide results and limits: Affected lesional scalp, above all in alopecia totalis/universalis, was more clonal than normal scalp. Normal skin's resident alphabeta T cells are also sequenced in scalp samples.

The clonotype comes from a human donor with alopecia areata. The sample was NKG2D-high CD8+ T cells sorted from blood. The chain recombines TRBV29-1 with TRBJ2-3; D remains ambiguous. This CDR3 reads CSVDGVAPQNTDTQYF. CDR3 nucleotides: TGCAGCGTTGATGGGGTGGCCCCCCAGAACACAGATACGCAGTATTTT.